Each of the 21 T cell receptor beta chains below was sequenced from the same sample in a study of blood T cells in healthy people across ages. A second PCR of roughly 7 to 11 cycles used a sample-barcoded 5' primer and a J-beta primer mix. TCRdb re-derived calls from the 5' RACE reads in MiXCR, one entry per CDR3 protein. Here the sample spans about 1.5 million distinct CDR3 sequences, about 45% being singletons. Sequences were obtained from blood. These receptors were taken from a woman under 30 in good health.

This clonotype was counted between two and nine times. J is TRBJ2-3 and V is TRBV4-2, with D tentatively TRBD1 (5 bases). CDR3 length: 14 amino acids. In germline, CDR1 is LGHNA, CDR2 YNFKEQ. Trimming stripped 2 bases from V and 4 bases from J, with 10 bases between. CDR3 sequence: CASSQRDSSDTQYF. CDR3 coding DNA: TGTGCCAGCAGCCAACGCGACAGTTCAGATACGCAGTATTTT.

V gene TRBV4-1 combines with J gene TRBJ2-1; 9 bases are a match to TRBD2. CDR3 length: 14 residues. V lost 8 bases, J lost 9 bases, and 11 bases stayed unmatched. The germline CDR1 and CDR2 sequences are MGHRA and YSYEKL. CDR3 loop: CASSRGGIRSEQFF. In DNA, the CDR3 is TGCGCCAGCTCGCGGGGGGGCATTCGTAGTGAGCAGTTCTTC.

Remarks on this clonotype: The junction shows a germline mismatch at one end, possibly a read error. This chain links TRBV7-9 with TRBJ2-7; TRBD1 agrees at 9 bases. There are 15 residues in the CDR3. CDR1 is SEHNR, CDR2 FQNEAQ, per germline (reference sequence). The CDR3 DNA follows: TGTGCCGGCAGCTTAGCCGGGACAGGGCTCTACGAGCAGTACTTC. It codes for CAGSLAGTGLYEQYF.

The chain joins TRBV7-6 to TRBJ2-5; 8 bases line up with TRBD1. Trimming at V came to 0 bases and at J to 4 bases, leaving 4 bases not matched to a gene. Germline V gives CDR1 SGHVS, CDR2 FNYEAQ. The CDR3 has 15 residues. CDR3 in DNA: TGTGCCAGCAGCTTAGCGCGAACAGGGGGAGAGACCCAGTACTTC. This gives the protein CASSLARTGGETQYF.

This clonotype was found once. The chain employs TRBV12-3 or TRBV12-4 and TRBJ2-1; the match to TRBD2 covers 8 bases. Trimming cost V 7 bases and J 4 bases; bases outside gene matches: 6. This CDR3 spans 14 amino acids. The CDR3 protein is CASKLPSGYNEQFF. The CDR3 region has the DNA TGTGCCAGCAAACTACCTAGCGGGTACAATGAGCAGTTCTTC.

This clonotype was counted at least ten times. The chain employs TRBV20-1 and TRBJ1-2; 9 bases are shared with TRBD1. J gave up 4 bases and V 3 bases, and 3 bases lay outside the gene matches. The CDR3 sequence is 13 residues long. Germline CDR1 DFQATT, CDR2 SNEGSKA (reference sequence). The CDR3 DNA follows: TGCAGTGCTAGCCCGGACAGGGGCTATGGCTACACCTTC. Translation: CSASPDRGYGYTF.

This chain connects TRBV28 to TRBJ2-6; 8 bases are a match to TRBD2. Germline CDR1 is MDHEN and CDR2 is SYDVKM. This CDR3 is built from 18 residues. Trimming took 1 base from V and 0 from J; bases not matched to a gene: 5. DNA for the CDR3: TGTGCCAGCAGTTTATCTCGAGCGGGGGACTCTGGGGCCAACGTCCTGACTTTC. This translates into CASSLSRAGDSGANVLTF.

This clonotype was picked up a small number of times. The chain recombines TRBV6-5 with TRBJ2-3; D gene unclear. The CDR3 has 17 residues. Trimming removed 4 bases from V and 2 bases from J, with 19 bases in between. CDR1 and CDR2 (germline): MNHEY, SVGAGI. The CDR3 spells CASSSPSQRAATDTQYF. The CDR3, as DNA: TGTGCCAGCAGTTCACCCTCCCAAAGGGCCGCCACAGATACGCAGTATTTT.

This rearrangement joins TRBV19 to TRBJ2-1; the match to TRBD1 covers 8 bases. The V gene end was trimmed by 5 bases and the J gene end by 0 bases; junction bases not matched to a gene: 18. CDR1 is LNHDA, CDR2 SQIVND, per germline (reference sequence). This CDR3 region has 20 residues. The CDR3 loop is CASSASGTGLFVSSYNEQFF. For the CDR3, the DNA is TGTGCCAGTAGTGCTTCCGGGACAGGCTTGTTCGTAAGCTCCTACAATGAGCAGTTCTTC.

This clonotype was counted between two and nine times. The gene calls are TRBV7-2 and TRBJ2-2; D remains ambiguous. In germline, CDR1 is SGHTA, CDR2 FQGNSA. The CDR3 contains 16 residues. Trimming removed 2 bases at V and 0 bases at J, with 10 bases between. CDR3 sequence reads: CASSLLNGANTGELFF. The CDR3 region has the DNA TGTGCCAGCAGCTTATTGAACGGAGCGAACACCGGGGAGCTGTTTTTT.

This chain links TRBV28 with TRBJ2-5; 10 nucleotides match TRBD1. CDR1 and CDR2 (germline): MDHEN, SYDVKM. The CDR3 runs to 16 residues. The V segment lost 6 bases and the J segment 0 bases; nucleotides outside the gene matches: 7. CDR3 region: CASSPDRGMDQETQYF. CDR3 nucleotides: TGTGCCAGCAGCCCGGACAGGGGGATGGACCAAGAGACCCAGTACTTC.

V gene TRBV29-1 combines with J gene TRBJ2-5, with D unresolved. CDR1 is SQVTM, CDR2 ANQGSEA, per germline. Trimming cost V 6 bases and J 5 bases, with 16 bases left between them. The CDR3 consists of 13 residues. CDR3 DNA: TGCAGCGTCGCCCCACGGTTGACGGAGACCCAGTACTTC. Encoded protein: CSVAPRLTETQYF.

The genes are TRBV23-1 and TRBJ2-7, with 7 bases identical to TRBD1. TRBV23-1 falls under the ORF class, with uncertain function. The CDR3 length is 17 residues. The V gene end was trimmed by 3 bases and the J gene end by 3 bases; junction bases not matched to a gene: 14. The DNA of the CDR3 is TGCGCCAGCAGTCAGGGCCCGGACAGGTCATTTAGCTACGAGCAGTACTTC. This translates into CASSQGPDRSFSYEQYF.

V gene TRBV4-3 combines with J gene TRBJ1-2, with D possibly being TRBD1 (6 bases). The CDR3 spans 15 residues. V dropped 7 bases and J dropped 4 bases, with 19 bases sitting between them. The germline gives CDR1 LGHNA, CDR2 YSLEER. The CDR3 sequence: CASTAGAGRAYGYTF. CDR3 coding DNA: TGCGCCAGCACCGCAGGGGCAGGGCGGGCCTATGGCTACACCTTC.

The chain recombines TRBV27 with TRBJ2-1; D remains unclear. Germline V lookup: CDR1 MNHEY, CDR2 SMNVEV (reference sequence). Trimming removed 1 base at V and 8 bases at J, with 12 bases between. The CDR3 runs 14 residues. CDR3 nucleotide sequence: TGTGCCAGCAGTTTATTAACCCCCGTCGATGAGCAGTTCTTC. It codes for CASSLLTPVDEQFF.

This clonotype has only a few counts. This chain uses TRBV20-1 with TRBJ2-3, with 7 bases fitting TRBD2. The CDR3 sequence is 14 residues long. V was pared by 0 bases and J by 5 bases, with 5 bases of the junction left unmatched. Germline assignment: CDR1 DFQATT and CDR2 SNEGSKA (reference sequence). In DNA form, the CDR3 reads TGCAGTGCTAGAGATAGGGACTATAAAGATACGCAGTATTTT. Translated: CSARDRDYKDTQYF.

The chain is built from TRBV7-9 and TRBJ2-1; either TRBD1 or TRBD2 may fit D (6 bases each). Germline assignment: CDR1 SEHNR and CDR2 FQNEAQ (reference sequence). V gave up 2 bases and J gave up 4 bases, with 15 bases separating them. The CDR3 loop spans 16 amino acids. CDR3 in DNA: TGTGCCAGCAGCTTAATACGGGGGCCTCTTTACAATGAGCAGTTCTTC. Translation: CASSLIRGPLYNEQFF.

The chain uses TRBV7-9 and TRBJ2-1; D perhaps matches TRBD2 (5 bases). The germline gives CDR1 SEHNR, CDR2 FQNEAQ (reference sequence). V was shortened by 5 bases and J by 3 bases, with 14 bases between the two germline ends. The CDR3 sequence is 15 residues long. The CDR3 DNA reads TGTGCCAGCAGCCCCGGGGTAGCGATCTACAATGAGCAGTTCTTC. It is translated as CASSPGVAIYNEQFF. Combining the CDR3 with reference TRBV7-9 and TRBJ2-1 gives the whole variable domain DTGVSQNPRHKITKRGQNVTFRCDPISEHNRLYWYRQTLGQGPEFLTYFQNEAQLEKSRLLSDRFSAERPKGSFSTLEIQRTEQGDSAMYLCASSPGVAIYNEQFFGPGTRLTVL.

This clonotype was seen a handful of times. The chain has TRBV5-1 and TRBJ2-7; 7 nucleotides line up with TRBD1. The CDR3 runs to 15 residues. Germline values: CDR1 SGHRS, CDR2 YFSETQ. The J segment lost 4 bases and the V segment lost 3 bases, leaving 10 bases of the junction unmatched. The CDR3 sequence: CASSSGTVVGYEQYF. The CDR3 region has the DNA TGCGCCAGCAGCTCCGGGACAGTTGTCGGTTACGAGCAGTACTTC.

The V call is TRBV4-2, the J call TRBJ1-1, with unresolved D. The CDR3 totals 14 residues. CDR1 is LGHNA and CDR2 is YNFKEQ in the germline V gene. With 1 base removed from V and 6 bases from J, the gap between germline ends came to 12 bases. The DNA of the CDR3 is TGTGCCAGCAGCCAAGGCTTGACATACCCTGAAGCTTTCTTT. It codes for CASSQGLTYPEAFF.

This clonotype was observed a few times. The chain is built from TRBV7-9 and TRBJ2-1, with a weak D call TRBD1 (5 bases). Germline CDR1 SEHNR, CDR2 FQNEAQ (reference sequence). The CDR3 totals 13 residues. V was cut by 2 bases and J by 9 bases, with 11 bases left in between. The CDR3 spells CASSLTVDIEQFF. The CDR3, as DNA: TGTGCCAGCAGCTTAACCGTGGACATTGAGCAGTTCTTC.